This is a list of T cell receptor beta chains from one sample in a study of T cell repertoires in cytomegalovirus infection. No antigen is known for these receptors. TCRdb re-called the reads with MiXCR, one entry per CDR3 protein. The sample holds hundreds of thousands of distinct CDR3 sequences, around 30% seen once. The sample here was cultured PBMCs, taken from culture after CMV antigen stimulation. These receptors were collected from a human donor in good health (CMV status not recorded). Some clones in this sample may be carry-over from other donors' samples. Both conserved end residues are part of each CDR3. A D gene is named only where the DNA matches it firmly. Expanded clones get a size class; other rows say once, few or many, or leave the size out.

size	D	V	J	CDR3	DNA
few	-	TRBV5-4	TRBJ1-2	CASISYGQEDGYTF	TGTGCCAGCATCTCATACGGGCAAGAAGATGGCTACACCTTC
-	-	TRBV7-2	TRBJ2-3	CASSSPEVAASSTDTQYF	TGTGCCAGCAGCTCTCCCGAGGTAGCGGCCTCTAGCACAGATACGCAGTATTTT
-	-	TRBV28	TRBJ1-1	CASREGVRGEAFF	TGTGCCAGTCGAGAGGGCGTGAGGGGTGAAGCTTTCTTT
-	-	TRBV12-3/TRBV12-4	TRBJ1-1	CASSPALGQSETEAFF	TGTGCCAGCAGCCCAGCACTTGGACAGAGTGAAACTGAAGCTTTCTTT
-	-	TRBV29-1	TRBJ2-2	CSVKQGLNTGELFF	TGCAGCGTCAAACAGGGATTGAACACCGGGGAGCTGTTTTTT
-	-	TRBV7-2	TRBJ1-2	CASSSLGANYGYTF	TGTGCCAGCAGCTCCCTCGGGGCTAACTATGGCTACACCTTC
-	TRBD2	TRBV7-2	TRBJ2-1	CASSASLAAKFF	TGTGCCAGCAGCGCTTCCCTAGCGGCGAAGTTCTTC
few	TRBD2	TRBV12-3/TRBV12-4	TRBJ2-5	CASSMRLAGYQETQYF	TGTGCCAGCAGTATGCGACTAGCGGGGTACCAAGAGACCCAGTACTTC
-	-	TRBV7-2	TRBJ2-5	CASSLGGGGDQETQYF	TGTGCCAGCAGCTTAGGAGGGGGGGGGGACCAAGAGACCCAGTACTTC
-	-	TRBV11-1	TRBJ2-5	CASRGPRETQYF	TGTGCCAGCAGAGGGCCAAGAGAGACCCAGTACTTC
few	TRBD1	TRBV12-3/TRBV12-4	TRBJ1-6	CASSAGGTGNSPLHF	TGTGCCAGCAGTGCAGGGGGGACAGGAAATTCACCCCTCCACTTT
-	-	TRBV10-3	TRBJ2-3	CAISEEGLPDTQYF	TGTGCCATCAGTGAGGAGGGCCTCCCAGATACGCAGTATTTT
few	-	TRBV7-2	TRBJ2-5	CASSLGGGPGEETQYF	TGTGCCAGCAGCTTAGGAGGGGGGCCAGGGGAAGAGACCCAGTACTTC
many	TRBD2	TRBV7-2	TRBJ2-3	CASSLRGYSGRRITDTQYF	TGTGCCAGCAGCTTACGGGGTTATAGCGGGAGACGAATCACAGATACGCAGTATTTT
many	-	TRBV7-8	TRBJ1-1	CASSPTVIRNTEAFF	TGTGCCAGCAGCCCGACAGTAATAAGGAACACTGAAGCTTTCTTT
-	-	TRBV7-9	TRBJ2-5	CASSLWARQETQYF	TGTGCCAGCAGCTTATGGGCCCGGCAGGAGACCCAGTACTTC
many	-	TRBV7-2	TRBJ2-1	CASSLVIGSYNEQFF	TGTGCCAGCAGCTTAGTTATAGGTTCCTACAATGAGCAGTTCTTC
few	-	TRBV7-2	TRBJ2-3	CASSLFLDTQYF	TGTGCCAGCAGCTTATTCCTGGATACGCAGTATTTT
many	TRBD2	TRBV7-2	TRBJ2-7	CASSLRIAGAKPTYEQYF	TGTGCCAGCAGCCTCAGGATAGCGGGGGCGAAACCTACCTACGAGCAGTACTTC
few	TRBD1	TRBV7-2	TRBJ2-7	CASSPDGQGRYEQYF	TGTGCCAGCAGCCCGGACGGACAGGGCAGGTACGAGCAGTACTTC
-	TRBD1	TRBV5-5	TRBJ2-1	CASSLGTGGVEQFF	TGTGCCAGCAGCTTGGGGACAGGGGGTGTGGAGCAGTTCTTC
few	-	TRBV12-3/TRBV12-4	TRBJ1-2	CASSFEANYGYTF	TGTGCCAGCAGTTTCGAAGCTAACTATGGCTACACCTTC
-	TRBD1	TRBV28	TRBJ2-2	CALRPGQTNTGELFF	TGTGCTCTCCGTCCGGGACAGACGAACACCGGGGAGCTGTTTTTT
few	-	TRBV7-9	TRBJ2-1	CASSLGTQLYNEQFF	TGTGCCAGCAGCTTGGGGACACAGCTCTACAATGAGCAGTTCTTC
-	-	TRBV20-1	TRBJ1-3	CSALIARNTIYF	TGCAGTGCTTTGATCGCGAGAAACACCATATATTTT
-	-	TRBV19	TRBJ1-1	CASSRNTATGRAFF	TGTGCCAGTAGCCGCAACACAGCTACAGGGAGAGCTTTCTTT
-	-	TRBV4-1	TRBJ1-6	CASSNRDSPLHF	TGCGCCAGCAGCAACCGGGACTCACCCCTCCACTTT
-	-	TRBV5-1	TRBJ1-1	CASSLIGENTEAFF	TGCGCCAGCAGCTTGATAGGGGAAAACACTGAAGCTTTCTTT
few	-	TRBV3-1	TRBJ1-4	CASSPDREGEKLFF	TGTGCCAGCAGCCCCGACAGAGAAGGCGAAAAACTGTTTTTT
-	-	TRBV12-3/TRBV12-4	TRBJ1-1	CASSPTQFLAFF	TGTGCCAGCAGCCCTACCCAATTTTTGGCTTTCTTT
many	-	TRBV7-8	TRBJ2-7	CASSLGYRDRSYEQYF	TGTGCCAGCAGCTTAGGGTACCGGGACCGGTCCTACGAGCAGTACTTC
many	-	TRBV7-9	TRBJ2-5	CASSLEGPETQYF	TGTGCCAGCAGCTTAGAGGGCCCGGAGACCCAGTACTTC
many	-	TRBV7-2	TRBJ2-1	CASSSGYSNEQFF	TGTGCCAGCAGCTCGGGATACTCCAATGAGCAGTTCTTC
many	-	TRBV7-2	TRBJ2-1	CASSLVGLAVNEQFF	TGTGCCAGCAGCTTAGTGGGGCTAGCAGTCAATGAGCAGTTCTTC
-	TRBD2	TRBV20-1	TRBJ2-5	CSARDLRGGGRETQYF	TGCAGTGCTAGAGATCTGCGCGGGGGGGGTAGAGAGACCCAGTACTTC
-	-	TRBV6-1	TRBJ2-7	CASIEGARLDLSYEQYF	TGTGCCAGCATCGAAGGGGCCCGACTAGACCTCTCCTACGAGCAGTACTTC
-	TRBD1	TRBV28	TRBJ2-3	CASRTGTGASDTQYF	TGTGCCAGCAGGACCGGGACAGGGGCATCAGATACGCAGTATTTT
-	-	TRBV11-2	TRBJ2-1	CASSGQTSVQFF	TGTGCCAGCAGCGGCCAGACATCCGTGCAGTTCTTC
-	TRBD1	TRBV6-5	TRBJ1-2	CASSRDRVGGYTF	TGTGCCAGCAGCCGCGACAGGGTCGGGGGCTACACCTTC
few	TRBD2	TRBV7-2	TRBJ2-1	CASSLAGLGDNEQFF	TGTGCCAGCAGCTTAGCAGGACTAGGGGACAATGAGCAGTTCTTC
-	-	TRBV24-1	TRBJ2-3	CATSDGGEGASADTQYF	TGTGCCACCAGTGATGGCGGGGAGGGGGCTTCGGCAGATACGCAGTATTTT
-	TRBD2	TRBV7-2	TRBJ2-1	CASSLAPAGAYNEQFF	TGTGCCAGCAGCTTAGCGCCAGCGGGAGCCTACAATGAGCAGTTCTTC
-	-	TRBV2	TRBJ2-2	CASNPTSTGELFF	TGTGCCAGCAATCCTACTTCCACCGGGGAGCTGTTTTTT